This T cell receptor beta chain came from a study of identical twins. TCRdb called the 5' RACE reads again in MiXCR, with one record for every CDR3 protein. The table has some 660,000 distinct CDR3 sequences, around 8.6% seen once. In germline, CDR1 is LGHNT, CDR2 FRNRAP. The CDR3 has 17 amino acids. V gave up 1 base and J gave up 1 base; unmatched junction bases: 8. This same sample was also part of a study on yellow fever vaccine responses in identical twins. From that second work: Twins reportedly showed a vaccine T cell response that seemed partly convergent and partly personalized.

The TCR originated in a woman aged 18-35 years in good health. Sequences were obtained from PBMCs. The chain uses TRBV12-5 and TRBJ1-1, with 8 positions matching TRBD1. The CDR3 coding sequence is TGTGCTAGTGGTTTGGATACAGGGGGATTCGGGAACACTGAAGCTTTCTTT. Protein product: CASGLDTGGFGNTEAFF.